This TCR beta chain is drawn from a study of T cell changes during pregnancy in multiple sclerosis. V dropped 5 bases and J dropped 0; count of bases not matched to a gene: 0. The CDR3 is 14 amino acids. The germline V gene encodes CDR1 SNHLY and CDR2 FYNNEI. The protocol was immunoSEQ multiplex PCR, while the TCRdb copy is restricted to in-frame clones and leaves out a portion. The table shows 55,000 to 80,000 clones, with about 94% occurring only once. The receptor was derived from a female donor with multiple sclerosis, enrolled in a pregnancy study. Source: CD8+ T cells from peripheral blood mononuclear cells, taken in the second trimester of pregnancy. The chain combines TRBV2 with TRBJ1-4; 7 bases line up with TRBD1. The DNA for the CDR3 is TGTGCCAGCAGTCAGGGGGCAACTAATGAAAAACTGTTTTTT. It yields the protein CASSQGATNEKLFF. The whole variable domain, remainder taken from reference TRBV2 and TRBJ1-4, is EPEVTQTPSHQVTQMGQEVILRCVPISNHLYFYWYRQILGQKVEFLVSFYNNEISEKSEIFDDQFSVERPDGSNFTLKIRSTKLEDSAMYFCASSQGATNEKLFFGSGTQLSVL.